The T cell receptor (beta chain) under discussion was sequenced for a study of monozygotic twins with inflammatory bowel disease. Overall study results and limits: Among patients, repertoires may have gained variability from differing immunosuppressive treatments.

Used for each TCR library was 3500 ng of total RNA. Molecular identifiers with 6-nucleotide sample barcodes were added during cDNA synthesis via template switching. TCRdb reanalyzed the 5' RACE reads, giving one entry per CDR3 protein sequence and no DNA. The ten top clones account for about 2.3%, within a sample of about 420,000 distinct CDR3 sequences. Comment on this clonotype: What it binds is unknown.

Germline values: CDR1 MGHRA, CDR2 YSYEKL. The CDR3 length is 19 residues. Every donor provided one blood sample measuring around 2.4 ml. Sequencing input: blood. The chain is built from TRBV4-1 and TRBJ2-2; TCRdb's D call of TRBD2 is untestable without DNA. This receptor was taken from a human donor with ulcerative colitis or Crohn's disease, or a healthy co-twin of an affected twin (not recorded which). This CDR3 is CASSQDMASGSRNTGELFF.